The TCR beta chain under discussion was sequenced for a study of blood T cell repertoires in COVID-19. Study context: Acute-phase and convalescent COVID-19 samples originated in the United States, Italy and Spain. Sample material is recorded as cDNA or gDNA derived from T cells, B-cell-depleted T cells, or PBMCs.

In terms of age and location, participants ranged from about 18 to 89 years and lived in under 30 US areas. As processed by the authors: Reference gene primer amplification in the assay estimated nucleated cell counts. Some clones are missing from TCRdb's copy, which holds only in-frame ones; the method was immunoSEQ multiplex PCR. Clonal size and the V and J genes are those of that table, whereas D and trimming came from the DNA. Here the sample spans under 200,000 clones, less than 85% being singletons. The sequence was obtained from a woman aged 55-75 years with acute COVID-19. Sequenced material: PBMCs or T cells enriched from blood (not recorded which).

The CDR3 region has the DNA TGTGCCTGGAGTAGGCGAGCGGGTGACTACGAGCAGTACTTC. Residues: CAWSRRAGDYEQYF. J is TRBJ2-7 and V is TRBV30, with D possibly being TRBD2 (6 bases). CDR1 GTSNPN and CDR2 SVGIG come from the germline V gene (reference sequence). V gave up 2 bases and J gave up 3 bases, with 14 bases separating them. CDR3 length equals 14 residues.